This TCR beta chain was recovered during a study of prognosis after radiotherapy for stage I lung cancer. For the study at large: Approximately 15 patients had newly diagnosed primary stage I lung tumors, and roughly five had oligometastatic NSCLC after surgical resection of the primary tumor.

The study amplified the TCR beta CDR3 region from genomic DNA. This amplification was carried out by two rounds of multiplex PCR. The first round of PCR was done with primers that matched each TRBV and TRBJ gene. TCRdb reprocessed the multiplex PCR reads via MiXCR and lists one record per CDR3 protein. The data contain roughly 12,000 distinct CDR3 sequences, 35% of them seen just once; the ten biggest clones take up roughly 50%. This clonotype was obtained from a donor aged 50 or older with non-small cell lung cancer. Sequencing used PBMCs, obtained before or after stereotactic body radiation therapy (not recorded which).

The CDR3 loop reads CASSSLGGNSPLHF. For the CDR3, the DNA is TGTGCCAGCAGTTCCCTCGGCGGGAATTCACCCCTCCACTTT. The chain employs TRBV6-5 and TRBJ1-6; D remains unclear. The V end lost 4 bases, the J end lost 7 bases, and 11 bases lay between the germline ends. From germline, CDR1 is MNHEY and CDR2 SVGAGI. CDR3 length: 14 residues.